This T cell receptor (beta chain) came from a study of human thymus T cells. Corrective cardiac operations yielded the resected thymus tissue. The people who donated were healthy Finnish babies having corrective surgery for congenital heart defects. About this clone itself: Antigen unknown.

V was shortened by 5 bases and J by 5 bases, with 8 bases between the two germline ends. This CDR3 region has 11 residues. Germline V gene sequence: CDR1 DFQATT, CDR2 SNEGSKA (reference sequence). This table comes from immunoSEQ multiplex PCR, and its TCRdb copy is limited to in-frame clones, with some not included. The top ten clones hold about 0.032% of a sample with tens of thousands of clones, 85% to 95% of them seen once. Overall study findings and caveats: Highly overlapping thymic repertoires among unrelated individuals were reported in related research. Thymic and blood repertoires showed apparently biased V and J gene usage.

The chain combines TRBV20-1 with TRBJ2-3; D uncertain. The sequencing sample was made of thymus tissue. The receptor's source is a girl under two years old with a congenital heart defect but otherwise immunologically healthy. Written as DNA, the CDR3 is TGCAGTGCTCACCACCGAGATACGCAGTATTTT. This translates into CSAHHRDTQYF.